This record covers a single TCR beta chain. Its antigen remains unidentified. The CDR3 extends over 14 amino acids. From germline, CDR1 is SGDLS and CDR2 YYNGEE. V lost 3 bases and J 2 bases, leaving 12 bases between the germline ends. The data are from a study of T cell responses to AZD1222 COVID-19 vaccine. Study-level results: Epitopes outside B.1.351 and B.1.1.7 mutated regions reportedly drew nearly half of spike TCRs. It was only after the peak T cell response that any repertoires were sampled.

The method was immunoSEQ multiplex PCR; TCRdb's version includes in-frame clones alone and lacks a portion of them. The sample comprises more than 100,000 clones, around 92% of which are singletons, and 11% to 15% rests with the top ten. The origin of this receptor is an adult in good health. The chain carries TRBV9 and TRBJ2-7; possibly TRBD1 or TRBD2 for D (5 bases each). The sample was peripheral blood, taken on day 0 of AZD1222 vaccination. CDR3 residues: CASSEGTEAYEQYF. The CDR3 DNA is TGTGCCAGCAGCGAGGGGACGGAAGCCTACGAGCAGTACTTC.